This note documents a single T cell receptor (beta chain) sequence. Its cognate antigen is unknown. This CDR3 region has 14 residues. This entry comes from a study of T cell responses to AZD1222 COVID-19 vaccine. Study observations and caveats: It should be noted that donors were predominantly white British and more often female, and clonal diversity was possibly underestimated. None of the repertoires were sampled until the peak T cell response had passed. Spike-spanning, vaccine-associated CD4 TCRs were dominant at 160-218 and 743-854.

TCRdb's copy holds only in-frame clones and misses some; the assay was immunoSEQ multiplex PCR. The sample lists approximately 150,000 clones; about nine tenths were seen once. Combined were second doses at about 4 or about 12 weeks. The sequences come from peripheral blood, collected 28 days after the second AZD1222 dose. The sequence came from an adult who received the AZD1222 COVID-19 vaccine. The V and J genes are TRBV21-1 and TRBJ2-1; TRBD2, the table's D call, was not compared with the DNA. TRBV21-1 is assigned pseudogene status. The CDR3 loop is CASGLVLRGNEQFF. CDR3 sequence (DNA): TGTGCCAGTGGACTGGTCCTCCGGGGGAATGAGCAGTTCTTC.